This T cell receptor beta chain was recorded in a study of blood T cells in healthy people across ages. Overall study results and limits: Observed TCR beta diversity per million T cells went down as age went up. This fall followed a roughly linear course with age. No one knew whether donors had CMV, which possibly confounded expanded clonotype changes.

This clonotype was seen a few times. Its antigen is unknown. With a J-beta primer mix and a sample-barcoded 5' primer, a second PCR ran roughly 7 to 11 cycles. TCRdb recomputed calls from the 5' RACE reads with MiXCR, one row per CDR3 protein. The table lists approximately 490,000 distinct CDR3 sequences, under 30% of them singletons. Germline-derived CDR1 and CDR2 are MDHEN and SYDVKM. CDR3 length: 14 residues. The sample was also linked to a second study, of T cells of mothers and their children. Turning to that study: The authors added sample barcodes and 2-4 random nucleotides using the M1S primer of the second PCR.

The rearrangement links TRBV28 to TRBJ2-5; D is uncertain. The DNA end is a closer match to TRBJ2-7, so the J assignment may be wrong. The TCR sequence derives from a boy younger than 18 in good health. Material for sequencing was blood. This CDR3 is CASSHRTSGNEQYF. As DNA, the CDR3 is TGTGCCAGCAGCCACCGGACCTCCGGAAACGAGCAGTACTTC.